This TCR beta chain was captured in a study of T cells in Graves' hyperthyroidism and ophthalmopathy. Points from the study as a whole: Most thyroid clonotypes that were expanded above 0.001 also turned up in blood.

Diagnoses used clinical symptoms, serum thyroxine and TRAb, thyroid ultrasound and orbital computed tomography. With V trimmed by 8 bases and J by 2 bases, 10 bases remained unmatched. Germline values: CDR1 MNHEY, CDR2 SMNVEV (reference sequence). CDR3 length: 17 amino acids. Researchers amplified the TCR beta CDR3 regions from RNA transcripts. The TCR CDR3 first-round RT-PCR relied on the HTBI primer set. TCRdb redid the calling of the multiplex PCR reads with MiXCR, one entry per CDR3 protein. The data show some 180,000 distinct CDR3 sequences, approximately 16% seen once. Only a few counts were recorded for this clonotype. Antigen: not known.

Material: blood. This chain uses TRBV27 with TRBJ1-5; 12 bases align to TRBD1. This clonotype was obtained from a woman in her forties or fifties with Graves' hyperthyroidism. CDR3 sequence (DNA): TGTGCCAGCGCCAGGGGGACAGGGGGCAGTGGCAATCAGCCCCAGCATTTT. Translation gives CASARGTGGSGNQPQHF.